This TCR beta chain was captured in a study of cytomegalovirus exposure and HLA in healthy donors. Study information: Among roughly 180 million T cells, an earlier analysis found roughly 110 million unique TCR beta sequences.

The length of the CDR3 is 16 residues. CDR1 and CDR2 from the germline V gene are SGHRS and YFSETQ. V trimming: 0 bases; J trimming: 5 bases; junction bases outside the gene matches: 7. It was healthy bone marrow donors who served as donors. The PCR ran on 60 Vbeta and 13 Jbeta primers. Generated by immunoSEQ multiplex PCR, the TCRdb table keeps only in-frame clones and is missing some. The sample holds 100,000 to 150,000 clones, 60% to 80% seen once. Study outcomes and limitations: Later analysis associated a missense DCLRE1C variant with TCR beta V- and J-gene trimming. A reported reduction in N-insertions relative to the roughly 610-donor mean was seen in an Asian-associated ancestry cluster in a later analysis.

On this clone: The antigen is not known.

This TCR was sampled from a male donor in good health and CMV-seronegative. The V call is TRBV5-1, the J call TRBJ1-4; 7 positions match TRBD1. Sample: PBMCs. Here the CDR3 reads CASSLDEAGGNEKLFF. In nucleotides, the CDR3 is TGCGCCAGCAGCTTGGATGAGGCAGGGGGAAATGAAAAACTGTTTTTT.